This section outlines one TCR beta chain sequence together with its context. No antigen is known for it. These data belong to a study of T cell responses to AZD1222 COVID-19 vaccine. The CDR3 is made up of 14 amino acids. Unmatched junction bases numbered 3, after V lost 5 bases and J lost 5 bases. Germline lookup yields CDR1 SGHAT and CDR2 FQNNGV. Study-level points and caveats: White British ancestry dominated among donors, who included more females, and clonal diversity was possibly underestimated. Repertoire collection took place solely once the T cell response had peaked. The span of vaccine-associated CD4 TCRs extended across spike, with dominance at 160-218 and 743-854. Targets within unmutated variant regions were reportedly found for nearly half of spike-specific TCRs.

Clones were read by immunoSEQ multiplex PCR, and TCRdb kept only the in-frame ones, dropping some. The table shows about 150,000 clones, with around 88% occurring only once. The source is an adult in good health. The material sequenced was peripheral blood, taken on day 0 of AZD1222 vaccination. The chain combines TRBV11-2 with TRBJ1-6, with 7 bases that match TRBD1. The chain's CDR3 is CASSPRGNNSPLHF. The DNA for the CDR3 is TGTGCCAGCAGCCCCAGGGGGAATAATTCACCCCTCCACTTT.